One sample yielded the 18 T cell receptor beta chains listed below, sequenced in a study of shared clonotypes between healthy human individuals. Clones were read by immunoSEQ multiplex PCR, and TCRdb kept only the in-frame ones, dropping some. Here the sample spans some 2 million clones, roughly 96% being singletons. Sequencing was carried out using naive CD4+ T cells sorted from blood. Subset here: CD45RA+ positively selected. The receptors derive from a man between 18 and 35 years old in good health.

The V and J genes are TRBV30 and TRBJ2-5, with 9 bases identical to TRBD2. Germline assignment: CDR1 GTSNPN and CDR2 SVGIG (reference sequence). The CDR3 is 13 amino acids. Trimming cost V 5 bases and J 5 bases; bases outside gene matches: 6. This CDR3 is CAWAGGPQETQYF. The CDR3 DNA follows: TGTGCCTGGGCGGGGGGGCCCCAGGAGACCCAGTACTTC.

In regard to this clone: Within the sample, other DNA sequences also encode this same CDR3. The rearrangement joins TRBV7-2 to TRBJ2-2; D uncertain. Trimming shortened V by 3 bases and J by 5 bases, and 4 bases separated the two germline ends. CDR1 and CDR2 from the germline V gene are SGHTA and FQGNSA. The CDR3 has 12 amino acids. The CDR3 here is CASSFYTGELFF. The DNA of the CDR3 is TGTGCCAGCAGCTTTTATACCGGGGAGCTGTTTTTT.

The chain links TRBV5-1 to TRBJ2-1, with D perhaps matching TRBD1 or TRBD2 (5 bases each). V was shortened by 7 bases and J by 0 bases, with 14 bases between the two germline ends. Germline CDR1 SGHRS, CDR2 YFSETQ. The CDR3 loop spans 15 amino acids. The CDR3: CASGRDGSSYNEQFF. In DNA, the CDR3 is TGCGCCAGCGGCCGGGACGGAAGCTCCTACAATGAGCAGTTCTTC.

DNA for the CDR3: TGCGCCAGCAGCCAAGGGGGGGCAGGGACACAATCTTACGAGCAGTACTTC. Translation gives CASSQGGAGTQSYEQYF. The chain uses TRBV4-1 and TRBJ2-7, with D possibly called TRBD1 or TRBD2 (6 bases each). V was trimmed by 1 base and J by 4 bases, leaving 20 bases between them. This CDR3 spans 17 amino acids. Germline values: CDR1 MGHRA, CDR2 YSYEKL.

The chain has TRBV4-1 and TRBJ1-1; maybe TRBD1 (5 bases). V lost 0 bases and J lost 5, with 13 bases in between. Germline loops: CDR1 MGHRA, CDR2 YSYEKL. This CDR3 comprises 15 residues. The chain's CDR3 is CASSQDSGKGTEAFF. The CDR3 DNA follows: TGCGCCAGCAGCCAAGATAGCGGGAAGGGGACTGAAGCTTTCTTT.

The V call is TRBV5-1, the J call TRBJ1-2; 7 positions match TRBD1. Germline V gene data show CDR1 as SGHRS and CDR2 as YFSETQ. The CDR3 length is 14 residues. V shed 0 bases and J 2 bases; nucleotides not matched to a gene: 1. CDR3 nucleotides: TGCGCCAGCAGCTTGGAGGGACAGAACTATGGCTACACCTTC. It specifies CASSLEGQNYGYTF.

The chain recombines TRBV10-1 with TRBJ2-3, with 7 bases that match TRBD2. The trim removed 4 bases at V and 3 bases at J, leaving 4 bases unmatched. The CDR3 has 14 amino acids. Germline-derived CDR1 and CDR2 are WNHNN and SYGVQD (reference sequence). CDR3 nucleotide sequence: TGCGCCAGCAGTGGCGGGAGCCTAACAGATACGCAGTATTTT. Its translation is CASSGGSLTDTQYF.

To note about this clone: The sample contains more than one DNA sequence encoding this CDR3. The genes are TRBV6-6 and TRBJ1-1; D is unclear. Germline CDR1 MNHNY, CDR2 SVGAGI (reference sequence). This CDR3 spans 13 amino acids. The germline V and J ends were trimmed by 6 bases and 3 bases, with 11 bases remaining between them. Here the CDR3 reads CASSLRGDTEAFF. The CDR3 DNA is TGTGCCAGCAGCCTCCGAGGAGACACTGAAGCTTTCTTT.

This clone showed up just once. V is TRBV7-2 and J is TRBJ2-7; possibly TRBD2 for D (7 bases). Germline V gives CDR1 SGHTA, CDR2 FQGNSA. V was cut by 1 base and J by 5 bases, with 12 bases left in between. The CDR3 totals 14 residues. The CDR3 DNA sequence: TGTGCCAGCAGCTTAGATACAGGGAGGGACGAGCAGTACTTC. Translation gives CASSLDTGRDEQYF.

The rearrangement uses TRBV28 and TRBJ1-1; D is unclear. Germline values: CDR1 MDHEN, CDR2 SYDVKM. This CDR3 region has 14 residues. Trimming stripped 7 bases from V and 0 bases from J, with 12 bases between. CDR3 sequence: CASNRPAMNTEAFF. Written as DNA, the CDR3 is TGTGCCAGCAATAGACCGGCGATGAACACTGAAGCTTTCTTT.

The chain couples TRBV10-3 to TRBJ2-7, with 9 bases aligning to TRBD2. V lost 3 bases and J lost 4; bases outside the gene matches: 4. This CDR3 contains 14 residues. From germline, CDR1 is ENHRY and CDR2 SYGVKD. This chain's CDR3 is CAISDGSGSYEQYF. CDR3 coding DNA: TGTGCCATCAGTGATGGTAGCGGGAGTTACGAGCAGTACTTC.

The rearrangement links TRBV19 to TRBJ1-1; possibly TRBD1 for D (6 bases). Trimming cost V 4 bases and J 0 bases, with 12 bases left between them. The CDR3 consists of 15 residues. Germline CDR1 is LNHDA and CDR2 is SQIVND (reference sequence). CDR3 sequence reads: CASSTLGALNTEAFF. CDR3 bases: TGTGCCAGTAGTACTTTGGGGGCCTTGAACACTGAAGCTTTCTTT.

The rearrangement uses TRBV11-2 and TRBJ2-7; D gene uncertain. The CDR3 contains 13 residues. The germline V gene encodes CDR1 SGHAT and CDR2 FQNNGV. The germline V and J ends were trimmed by 5 bases and 1 base, with 9 bases remaining between them. CDR3 loop: CASSPLRSYEQYF. In DNA, the CDR3 is TGTGCCAGCAGCCCTCTGCGGTCCTACGAGCAGTACTTC. Filled out from reference TRBV11-2 and TRBJ2-7, the complete variable domain reads EAGVAQSPRYKIIEKRQSVAFWCNPISGHATLYWYQQILGQGPKLLIQFQNNGVVDDSQLPKDRFSAERLKGVDSTLKIQPAKLEDSAVYLCASSPLRSYEQYFGPGTRLTVT.

The chain couples TRBV15 to TRBJ1-5; D is possibly TRBD1 (5 bases). The CDR3 is 15 amino acids. Germline lookup yields CDR1 LNHNV and CDR2 YYDKDF (reference sequence). V was trimmed by 5 bases and J by 5 bases, leaving 16 bases between them. The CDR3 nucleotides are TGTGCCACCAGCGGTGGGACCTTCCCCGATCAGCCCCAGCATTTT. Translating gives CATSGGTFPDQPQHF.

The CDR3 reads CASSLGGGTGLDEQYF. The DNA for the CDR3 is TGCGCCAGCAGCCTTGGGGGAGGGACAGGGCTCGACGAGCAGTACTTC. The rearrangement uses TRBV5-1 and TRBJ2-7; 9 nucleotides line up with TRBD1. CDR1 is SGHRS and CDR2 is YFSETQ in the germline V gene. The CDR3 runs 16 residues. Losses at the gene ends were 4 bases for V and 5 bases for J; bases not matched to a gene: 13.

The rearrangement joins TRBV2 to TRBJ1-4; D gene uncertain. CDR3 size: 15 residues. Trimming took off 4 bases at V and 3 bases at J, with 12 bases between the two ends. Germline V lookup: CDR1 SNHLY, CDR2 FYNNEI. Here the CDR3 reads CASSAESAANEKLFF. CDR3 nucleotide sequence: TGTGCCAGCAGTGCCGAAAGTGCAGCTAATGAAAAACTGTTTTTT. Based on the CDR3 plus reference TRBV2 and TRBJ1-4, the full variable domain is EPEVTQTPSHQVTQMGQEVILRCVPISNHLYFYWYRQILGQKVEFLVSFYNNEISEKSEIFDDQFSVERPDGSNFTLKIRSTKLEDSAMYFCASSAESAANEKLFFGSGTQLSVL.

As concerns this clone: Other DNA sequences in this specimen translate into the identical CDR3. J is TRBJ2-3 and V is TRBV18, with D uncertain. The CDR3 runs to 11 residues. Trimming stripped 5 bases from V and 5 bases from J, with 5 bases between. Germline CDR1 KGHSH, CDR2 LQKENI. The CDR3 sequence: CASSNGDTQYF. The CDR3 DNA follows: TGTGCCAGCTCAAACGGAGATACGCAGTATTTT.

This clone was observed once. The rearrangement links TRBV7-6 to TRBJ2-3; possibly TRBD1 for D (6 bases). Germline V gene sequence: CDR1 SGHVS, CDR2 FNYEAQ. This CDR3 has 16 amino acids. Trimming left V 0 bases short and J 1 base short, with 11 bases between. The CDR3 protein is CASSLASGVRTDTQYF. CDR3 DNA: TGTGCCAGCAGCTTAGCGTCAGGGGTTCGCACAGATACGCAGTATTTT.